These T cell receptor beta chains were read from a single sample in a study of metastatic and nonmetastatic thyroid tumors. TCRdb recomputed clones from the PCR reads via MiXCR. The sample holds 20,000 or so clones, approximately 14% seen once. Sequencing used blood. These receptors came from a female donor with papillary thyroid cancer or a benign thyroid nodule (not recorded which). Some clones in this sample may be carry-over from other donors' samples. Both conserved end residues are part of each CDR3. The order of the fields is D gene, clone size, J gene, V gene, CDR3 DNA, CDR3 protein. The D gene is left open where the match is weak. Not all rows give a size; the values are once, few, many and, for expanded clones, a class.

d_call: -; clone_size: many; j_call: TRBJ1-5; v_call: TRBV12-3/TRBV12-4; cdr3_nt: TGTGCCAGCAGTTTAGGGGGTGGCAATCAGCCCCAGCATTTT; cdr3_aa: CASSLGGGNQPQHF
d_call: -; clone_size: many; j_call: TRBJ1-1; v_call: TRBV27; cdr3_nt: TGTGCCAGCAGTCTGGGTTGGAACACTGAAGCCTTCTTT; cdr3_aa: CASSLGWNTEAFF
d_call: TRBD1; clone_size: medium-sized; j_call: TRBJ2-7; v_call: TRBV12-3/TRBV12-4; cdr3_nt: TGTGCCAGCAGTTTAAGATCAGGGGGCTTATACGAGCAGTACTTC; cdr3_aa: CASSLRSGGLYEQYF
d_call: TRBD2; clone_size: many; j_call: TRBJ2-1; v_call: TRBV7-2; cdr3_nt: TGTGCCAGCAGCTACCCCGGGAGGGGCAATGAGCAGTTCTTC; cdr3_aa: CASSYPGRGNEQFF
d_call: -; clone_size: medium-sized; j_call: TRBJ1-5; v_call: TRBV6-6; cdr3_nt: TGTGCCAGCAGTTACTCCCGGAATCAGCCCCAGCATTTT; cdr3_aa: CASSYSRNQPQHF
d_call: TRBD1; clone_size: few; j_call: TRBJ2-5; v_call: TRBV3-1; cdr3_nt: TGTGCCAGCGGAGACAGGGGAGCAGAGACCCAGTACTTC; cdr3_aa: CASGDRGAETQYF
d_call: TRBD1; clone_size: many; j_call: TRBJ1-2; v_call: TRBV19; cdr3_nt: TGTGCCAGTAGTATAGTACCGGGACAGGGGGGACCCTATGGCTACACCTTC; cdr3_aa: CASSIVPGQGGPYGYTF
d_call: -; clone_size: many; j_call: TRBJ2-1; v_call: TRBV11-2; cdr3_nt: TGTGCCAGCAGCTTAGAGGTGGTCTCCTACAATGAGCAGTTCTTC; cdr3_aa: CASSLEVVSYNEQFF
d_call: -; clone_size: many; j_call: TRBJ2-2; v_call: TRBV19; cdr3_nt: TGTGCCAGTAGTATGACGGGACTTGATACCGGGGAGCTGTTTTTT; cdr3_aa: CASSMTGLDTGELFF
d_call: TRBD1; clone_size: -; j_call: TRBJ1-5; v_call: TRBV6-1; cdr3_nt: TGTGCCGGTGGACAGGGGGGGTTTCAGCCCCAGCATTTT; cdr3_aa: CAGGQGGFQPQHF
d_call: -; clone_size: -; j_call: TRBJ2-2; v_call: TRBV6-4; cdr3_nt: TGTGCCAGCAGTGCTCAACAGGGCCCGAAGACTAAGAACACCGGGGAGCTGTTTTTT; cdr3_aa: CASSAQQGPKTKNTGELFF
d_call: TRBD2; clone_size: many; j_call: TRBJ2-1; v_call: TRBV5-1; cdr3_nt: TGCGCCAGCAGCTCACTAGCGGGAGTTGGCAATGAGCAGTTCTTC; cdr3_aa: CASSSLAGVGNEQFF
d_call: TRBD1; clone_size: few; j_call: TRBJ2-7; v_call: TRBV28; cdr3_nt: TGTGCCAGCAGAAACAACAGGGGGCGCCCCTACGAGCAGTACTTC; cdr3_aa: CASRNNRGRPYEQYF
d_call: -; clone_size: few; j_call: TRBJ1-5; v_call: TRBV6-1; cdr3_nt: TGTGCCAGCAGTGACGCTAGTGCGGGGGGTTATAGCAATCAACCCCAGCATTTT; cdr3_aa: CASSDASAGGYSNQPQHF
d_call: -; clone_size: many; j_call: TRBJ1-1; v_call: TRBV19; cdr3_nt: TGTGCCACCCGAAGGCGGTTGAGCCCGAACACTGAAGCTTTCTTT; cdr3_aa: CATRRRLSPNTEAFF
d_call: TRBD2; clone_size: -; j_call: TRBJ2-7; v_call: TRBV5-1; cdr3_nt: TGCGCCAGCAGCCCAAGGACTAGCGGGAGGGGGATCCTACACGAGCAGTACTTC; cdr3_aa: CASSPRTSGRGILHEQYF
d_call: -; clone_size: medium-sized; j_call: TRBJ1-4; v_call: TRBV28; cdr3_nt: TGTGCTCAGGGTCGGACTAATGAAAAACTGTTTTTT; cdr3_aa: CAQGRTNEKLFF
d_call: -; clone_size: many; j_call: TRBJ2-3; v_call: TRBV5-1; cdr3_nt: TGCGCCAGCAGCACAGCGGGGACAGGCTCAAACACAGATACGCAGTATTTT; cdr3_aa: CASSTAGTGSNTDTQYF
d_call: TRBD1; clone_size: -; j_call: TRBJ1-1; v_call: TRBV19; cdr3_nt: TGTGCCAGTAGCGGCCAGGGGGGGAACACTGAAGCTTTCTTT; cdr3_aa: CASSGQGGNTEAFF
d_call: -; clone_size: many; j_call: TRBJ1-5; v_call: TRBV15; cdr3_nt: TGTGCCACCGCCGGGGCGAGCAATCAGCCCCAGCATTTT; cdr3_aa: CATAGASNQPQHF
d_call: TRBD1; clone_size: -; j_call: TRBJ2-1; v_call: TRBV28; cdr3_nt: TGTGCCAGCAGTACCCCCGGGGACAGGGTTTTTAATGAGCAGTTCTTC; cdr3_aa: CASSTPGDRVFNEQFF
d_call: -; clone_size: many; j_call: TRBJ2-2; v_call: TRBV7-9; cdr3_nt: TGTGCCAGCAGACCTAAAGCGGGTTCCGGCGGGGAGCTGTTTTTT; cdr3_aa: CASRPKAGSGGELFF
d_call: -; clone_size: many; j_call: TRBJ1-6; v_call: TRBV4-3; cdr3_nt: TGCGCCAGCAGCCAATCCGGGGGTAATAGTTCACCCCTCCACTTT; cdr3_aa: CASSQSGGNSSPLHF
d_call: -; clone_size: few; j_call: TRBJ1-1; v_call: TRBV19; cdr3_nt: TGTGTCAGTAGTATAGACCTCCGGGTCACTGAAGCTTTCTTT; cdr3_aa: CVSSIDLRVTEAFF
d_call: TRBD1; clone_size: many; j_call: TRBJ2-5; v_call: TRBV16; cdr3_nt: TGTGCCAGCAGCCTGGGACAGGAAGGAGAGACCCAGTACTTC; cdr3_aa: CASSLGQEGETQYF
d_call: TRBD1; clone_size: many; j_call: TRBJ1-1; v_call: TRBV10-3; cdr3_nt: TGTGCCATCAGTTGGACAGGGGGAAACACTGAAGCTTTCTTT; cdr3_aa: CAISWTGGNTEAFF
d_call: -; clone_size: few; j_call: TRBJ2-7; v_call: TRBV12-3/TRBV12-4; cdr3_nt: TGTGCCAGCAGTTTATATCTGGGGGTTGGCGAGCAGTACTTC; cdr3_aa: CASSLYLGVGEQYF
d_call: -; clone_size: many; j_call: TRBJ2-2; v_call: TRBV11-2; cdr3_nt: TGTGCCAGCAGCTTTCTCCTCGGGAGTTCGGCCGCCGGGGAGCTGTTTTTT; cdr3_aa: CASSFLLGSSAAGELFF
d_call: -; clone_size: many; j_call: TRBJ1-2; v_call: TRBV2; cdr3_nt: TGTGCCAGCAGTGAAAACTTGGTTGGCTACACCTTC; cdr3_aa: CASSENLVGYTF
d_call: -; clone_size: many; j_call: TRBJ1-6; v_call: TRBV5-8; cdr3_nt: TGTGCCAGCAGCTTCGGTTTGAGTAATTCACCCCTCCACTTT; cdr3_aa: CASSFGLSNSPLHF
d_call: TRBD2; clone_size: many; j_call: TRBJ2-5; v_call: TRBV5-1; cdr3_nt: TGCGCCAGCAGCATAACTAGCGGGGGACAAGAGACCCAGTACTTC; cdr3_aa: CASSITSGGQETQYF
d_call: -; clone_size: many; j_call: TRBJ1-2; v_call: TRBV5-1; cdr3_nt: TGCGCCAGCAGCTGGGGGACTGAAAATGGCTACACCTTC; cdr3_aa: CASSWGTENGYTF
d_call: -; clone_size: -; j_call: TRBJ1-6; v_call: TRBV27; cdr3_nt: TGTGCCAGCAGCATGGACAGTGGAGCCTCTAATTCACCCCTCCACTTT; cdr3_aa: CASSMDSGASNSPLHF
d_call: -; clone_size: many; j_call: TRBJ1-2; v_call: TRBV7-9; cdr3_nt: TGTGCCAGCAGCGGACGGACAATTCGGGGCTATGGCTACACCTTC; cdr3_aa: CASSGRTIRGYGYTF
d_call: TRBD1; clone_size: many; j_call: TRBJ2-3; v_call: TRBV2; cdr3_nt: TGTGCCATTGGACAGGGGGGAAGCACAGATACGCAGTATTTT; cdr3_aa: CAIGQGGSTDTQYF
d_call: -; clone_size: medium-sized; j_call: TRBJ2-3; v_call: TRBV27; cdr3_nt: TGTGCCAGCAGCCTCACGGTCTCGGATACGCAGTATTTT; cdr3_aa: CASSLTVSDTQYF